The T cell receptor (beta chain) described here comes from a study of regulatory T cells in long-lasting Graves disease (dated by TCRdb to about 2021). In terms of the full investigation: Patients with newly diagnosed Graves' disease had been on antithyroid drugs for under 3 months. A total of 33 samples were covered by TCR sequencing, comprising around 13 persistent and approximately 20 newly diagnosed Graves' disease patients. This study used TCR sequencing and RNA sequencing of peripheral blood to compare persistent Graves' disease patients against newly diagnosed Graves' disease patients. The study was registered as a clinical trial and conducted in China.

What the time point label conveys for this sample: newly diagnosed GD, antithyroid drugs for less than 3 months. For both TCR sequencing and RNA sequencing, RNA was extracted from PBMCs in TRIzol. The diagnosis of Graves' disease was made according to American Thyroid Association guidelines. The patients came from an endocrinology department in Xi'an, China. From each patient, about 9.7 milliliters of peripheral blood was collected into an EDTA anticoagulant tube. PBMCs were isolated by Ficoll Paque Plus density gradient separation without further T cell sorting. An Agilent 2100 Bioanalyzer and agarose gel were used to check RNA quality, and a NanoDrop 2000 was used to measure RNA concentration. Many counts were recorded for this clonotype. What this receptor recognizes is not known. Base qualities are missing; no much larger clone stands one base away. From its cysteine to its phenylalanine, the CDR3 spans 18 amino acids. The CDR3 DNA has 54 bases and is translated from base 1. Trimming costs V 5 bases and J 4 bases, and their ends lie 23 bases apart. The CDR1 and CDR2 encoded by the germline V gene (reference sequence) are LNHDA and SQIVND.

Library preparation used multiplex PCR. The reads were generated on an Illumina HiSeq 4000. CDR3 regions were amplified by Arm-PCR with iRepertoire HTBI primers to construct TCR beta libraries. Before sequencing, the PCR products went through gel purification. The original pipeline was this. Gene usage analysis of CDR3 amino acid clonotypes relied on the 60 to 65 TRBV and 15 or so TRBJ segments identified across samples. COPE and FqMerger were used to merge filtered high-quality paired reads into contigs. BLAST was used to align contigs to IMGT TRBV, TRBD and TRBJ reference genes, with CDR3 defined following IMGT. Clonotypes above 0.1% frequency were classified as highly expanded clones. Shannon entropy served as the measure of repertoire diversity, while the Gini coefficient captured V-J evenness. A clonotype was considered public if more than one individual shared it. TCRdb reanalyzed the raw reads on its own, using fastp at Q25 for trimming and MiXCR for clone calling, and kept in-frame beta chains. Each entry merges the rows of one CDR3 protein and shows their most common DNA and genes. None of the V and J calls come from the authors' own analysis; TCRdb made them. The sample contains 550,000 or so distinct CDR3 sequences, around 13% of them found a single time. The ten largest account for approximately 9.6% of the sample.

General study outcomes and caveats: Persistent Graves' disease patients showed lower TCR Shannon entropy and fewer highly expanded clones than newly diagnosed patients, suggesting clonal expansion. Patients with persistent disease shared more public clonotypes (about 3,000) than newly diagnosed patients did (around 1,000). Only the TCR beta chain was sequenced and analyzed. Only peripheral blood was studied, because thyroid tissue, the primary lesion, was inaccessible. The authors acknowledged the small sample size as a limitation that may reduce accuracy. Persistent disease showed preferential use of TRBV28, TRBJ1-2 and TRBJ2-5, whereas newly diagnosed disease favored TRBV20-1 and TRBJ2-1.

Another study also made use of these data, one on T cells in Graves' hyperthyroidism and ophthalmopathy. As the second study states: Stable Graves' hyperthyroidism was defined as no progression to ophthalmopathy during 18 months of follow-up. The hyperthyroidism patients were between 18 and 65 years old and newly diagnosed, with a disease duration of less than 2 months. Patients with uncontrolled infections, other autoimmune diseases, pregnancy or lactation were excluded. Diagnoses were established on the basis of clinical symptoms, serum thyroxine and TRAb, thyroid ultrasound, and orbital computed tomography. The TCR CDR3 was subjected to a first round of RT-PCR using the HTBI primer set and the Qiagen OneStep RT-PCR kit. Most expanded thyroid clonotypes (frequency above 0.001) were also detected in blood, a finding suggesting that blood repertoires may reflect thyroid immune responses. Ophthalmopathy was separated from stable hyperthyroidism by a 13 V-J signature model, with over 85% sensitivity and approximately 81% specificity obtained in cross-validation and 80%/75% obtained in testing. In validation, progression to ophthalmopathy was predicted by the model with around 71% sensitivity and 72.22% specificity, a median of about 6.4 months before onset. A discovery cohort of around 100 patients, fewer than 50 with Graves' ophthalmopathy and 57 with stable Graves' hyperthyroidism, was used to find distinguishing TCR V-J signatures. Prospective prediction of ophthalmopathy was tested in an independent validation cohort consisting of some 20 hyperthyroidism patients and more than 15 patients who later progressed to ophthalmopathy. The roughly 94 discovery patients were randomly split 7:3 into training and test sets. In addition, the study compared T-cell repertoires in thyroid tissue and in blood from roughly 6 Graves' hyperthyroidism patients. Once sampling was done, hyperthyroidism patients were given methimazole at a starting dose of 30 mg daily, whereas ophthalmopathy patients were given high-dose intravenous methylprednisolone. Libraries were constructed in a second round of multiplex PCR, after which size selection and purification were carried out. Libraries were sequenced paired-end with 100 bp reads on an Illumina HiSeq2000. SOAPnuke was used to process the raw data, removing reads that contained adapters or uncalled bases, had a mean Phred below 15, or lacked an exact match to the constant primer or identifier. High-quality paired reads were merged with COPE v1.2.5, and unique nucleotide sequences were defined as clonotypes. MiTCR v1.1 was used to align clonotypes to the IMGT TRBV, TRBD and TRBJ reference segments. The analysis was restricted to V-J combinations with a frequency above 0.0001, which together covered roughly 99% of the repertoires. A TCS score was defined as the ratio between F50 (clonal expansion) and ExV (chaos), using BLOSUM62-based TCRdist between CDR3 peptides within each V-J. Welch's t-statistics and random forest reduced fewer than 600 V-J features to roughly 13, which were used in a naive Bayes classifier (R e1071). No statistical method was used to set the sample size in advance, and investigators knew the group allocation. TCR Vbeta CDR3 sequencing of 120 to 150 peripheral blood samples (over 40 ophthalmopathy, roughly 74 hyperthyroidism and about 17 progressor patients) is reported in the paper.

This receptor was taken from a woman under 40 with Graves disease. Donor details come from another sample of the same person, matched by shared clones. The V and J genes are TRBV19 and TRBJ2-2; the best D guess is TRBD1, with 6 bases matching. This specimen was peripheral blood mononuclear cells (PBMCs), taken at new diagnosis, from a patient treated with antithyroid drugs. The DNA sequence is TGTGCCAGTAGTGCGCTCCCTGACAGGTGGGGCTCCACCGGGGAGCTGTTTTTT. This yields the protein CASSALPDRWGSTGELFF.